This T cell receptor (beta chain) was sequenced in a study of blood T cell repertoires in COVID-19. Across the study: Whether acute or convalescent, the COVID-19 samples came from the United States, Italy and Spain. PBMCs, B-cell-depleted T cells, or T cells provided the cDNA or gDNA that made up the material.

V lost 2 bases, J lost 7 bases, and 2 bases stayed unmatched. The germline gives CDR1 SGHRS, CDR2 YFSETQ. There are 13 residues in the CDR3. Enrolment of Seattle patients took place during active infection, and they were followed longitudinally. In the original workflow: Reference gene primers were amplified, and this amplification served to estimate nucleated cell counts. The assay was immunoSEQ multiplex PCR, and TCRdb's table has in-frame clones only and misses some. The D gene and trimming were derived from the DNA, and the V and J assignments and clone size from that table. The sample lists 250,000 to 400,000 clones, about 87% occurring once.

V gene TRBV5-1 combines with J gene TRBJ1-4, with 7 bases fitting TRBD1. This sequence was found in a woman in her 30s with COVID-19, enrolled during active disease. The sample was peripheral blood. The CDR3 reads CASSFQGGEKLFF. CDR3 bases: TGCGCCAGCAGCTTTCAGGGGGGTGAAAAACTGTTTTTT.